The 15 T cell receptor beta chains below come from one sample, sequenced in a study of cytomegalovirus exposure and HLA in healthy donors. Generated by immunoSEQ multiplex PCR, the TCRdb table keeps only in-frame clones and is missing some. The sample gives about 140,000 clones, 84% of which show up once; around 1.4% is in the top ten. Sequenced sample: PBMCs. The source is a woman in her twenties or thirties in good health and CMV-seronegative.

V is TRBV7-9 and J is TRBJ1-6; 7 bases match TRBD1. The CDR3 has 14 residues. After removal of 3 bases from V and 7 bases from J, the junction contained 3 bases not matched to a gene. Germline lookup yields CDR1 SEHNR and CDR2 FQNEAQ (reference sequence). CDR3 amino acids: CASSLTGINSPLHF. Here the CDR3 DNA reads TGTGCCAGCAGCTTGACAGGGATAAATTCACCCCTCCACTTT.

This clone showed up just a few times. The chain carries TRBV30 and TRBJ1-4, with D perhaps TRBD1 (5 bases). In germline, CDR1 is GTSNPN, CDR2 SVGIG (reference sequence). The CDR3 extends over 16 amino acids. V was clipped by 0 bases and J by 0 bases, with 11 bases between them. The CDR3 coding sequence is TGTGCCTGGAGTGTCAGCGGGGGGTCAACTAATGAAAAACTGTTTTTT. This codes for CAWSVSGGSTNEKLFF.

This chain joins TRBV18 and TRBJ2-7; 9 bases are shared with TRBD2. The germline V gene has CDR1 KGHSH and CDR2 LQKENI. The CDR3 runs 15 residues. The junction had 12 bases not matched to a gene; V was cut back by 0 bases and J by 12 bases. The DNA of the CDR3 is TGTGCCAGCTCACCACCTAGCGGGGGCCCACCTTCGGCGTACTTC. As protein: CASSPPSGGPPSAYF.

V usage is TRBV11-2 and J usage is TRBJ2-7, with D perhaps TRBD2 (5 bases). The CDR3 is 13 residues long. V lost 5 bases, J lost 3 bases, and 11 bases lay in between. CDR1 is SGHAT, CDR2 FQNNGV, per germline. The CDR3 reads CASSHGLYYEQYF. CDR3 in DNA: TGTGCCAGCAGCCATGGACTCTACTACGAGCAGTACTTC.

A single count supports this clone. The V and J genes are TRBV5-1 and TRBJ2-5; D is tentatively TRBD1 or TRBD2 (5 bases each). This CDR3 is 14 amino acids long. The germline V gene has CDR1 SGHRS and CDR2 YFSETQ. V was pared by 4 bases and J by 5 bases, with 15 bases between. CDR3 amino acids: CASSLGPTGETQYF. In nucleotides, the CDR3 is TGCGCCAGCAGCCTGGGGCCCACGGGGGAGACCCAGTACTTC.

This clone turned up a few times. The gene calls are TRBV6-4 and TRBJ2-1; 11 nucleotides line up with TRBD2. CDR1 is MRHNA, CDR2 SNTAGT, per germline. This CDR3 spans 14 amino acids. The V segment lost 4 bases and the J segment 6 bases; nucleotides outside the gene matches: 2. The CDR3 DNA sequence: TGTGCCAGCAGTGCCGGGACTAGCGGCAATGAGCAGTTCTTC. It translates to CASSAGTSGNEQFF.

The J gene is TRBJ1-5, the V gene TRBV6-1; D call uncertain. Germline CDR1 MNHNS, CDR2 SASEGT. The V end lost 2 bases, the J end lost 4 bases, and 18 bases lay between the germline ends. The CDR3 is 17 amino acids. The CDR3 nucleotides read TGTGCCAGCAGTGAACAACGGGGAAAGGGTGGGAATCAGCCCCAGCATTTT. The encoded protein is CASSEQRGKGGNQPQHF.

The chain couples TRBV18 to TRBJ2-1; TRBD2 agrees at 10 bases. In germline, CDR1 is KGHSH, CDR2 LQKENI. The CDR3 extends over 16 amino acids. The junction had 12 bases not matched to a gene; V was cut back by 6 bases and J by 7 bases. The DNA for the CDR3 is TGTGCCAGCTCGCACCCAGGAGCGGGGGGGGGAAATGAGCAGTTCTTC. Translating gives CASSHPGAGGGNEQFF.

V and J are TRBV5-1 and TRBJ2-3, with TRBD1 matching over 8 bases. V lost 1 base, J lost 3 bases, and 7 bases stayed unmatched. CDR3 length equals 16 residues. Germline CDR1 is SGHRS and CDR2 is YFSETQ. The CDR3 reads CASSLQPRTGTDTQYF. CDR3 nucleotides: TGCGCCAGCAGCTTGCAGCCTAGGACAGGGACAGATACGCAGTATTTT.

The count of this clone is one. The junction departs from germline at one end; a sequencing error may be responsible. The chain's CDR3 is CASSLDFLGDTIYF. The CDR3 region has the DNA TGTGCCAGCAGTTTGGATTTTCTTGGAGACACCATATATTTT. The rearrangement uses TRBV28 and TRBJ1-3; D ambiguous. The CDR3 length is 14 residues. Looked up from germline, CDR1 is MDHEN and CDR2 is SYDVKM.

The V and J genes are TRBV28 and TRBJ1-2, with D possibly being TRBD1 (5 bases). The germline V gene encodes CDR1 MDHEN and CDR2 SYDVKM. Trimming removed 5 bases from V and 0 bases from J, with 19 bases in between. This CDR3 has 17 amino acids. The CDR3 loop reads CASSPRLAGPPNYGYTF. The CDR3 bases are TGTGCCAGCAGTCCCCGCCTCGCGGGACCACCTAACTATGGCTACACCTTC.

Many counts were recorded for this clone. V usage is TRBV28 and J usage is TRBJ1-4; D possibly corresponds to TRBD1 (5 bases). V lost 5 bases to trimming and J lost 6 bases, with 22 bases between them. The CDR3 totals 17 residues. CDR1 and CDR2 from the germline V gene are MDHEN and SYDVKM. CDR3 DNA sequence: TGTGCCAGCAGTCCCATAACGACGACAGAGTTTGATGAAAAACTGTTTTTT. Translating gives CASSPITTTEFDEKLFF.

V is TRBV13 and J is TRBJ1-2; 8 bases align to TRBD1. The CDR3 is 14 residues long. The junction had 7 bases not matched to a gene; V was cut back by 2 bases and J by 8 bases. Germline V gene lookup returns CDR1 PRHDT and CDR2 FYEKMQ (reference sequence). This chain's CDR3 is CASSLKDREGGYTF. As DNA, the CDR3 is TGTGCCAGCAGCTTAAAGGACAGGGAGGGAGGCTACACCTTC.

The CDR3 DNA is TGTGCCAGCAGCCCCTCGGGGTTCAACACTGAAGCTTTCTTT. This encodes CASSPSGFNTEAFF. This chain uses TRBV11-2 with TRBJ1-1; D remains ambiguous. Germline V gene lookup returns CDR1 SGHAT and CDR2 FQNNGV. This CDR3 spans 14 amino acids. The V and J ends lost 5 bases and 2 bases respectively, with 12 bases between them. Full variable domain (rest looked up from reference TRBV11-2 and TRBJ1-1): EAGVAQSPRYKIIEKRQSVAFWCNPISGHATLYWYQQILGQGPKLLIQFQNNGVVDDSQLPKDRFSAERLKGVDSTLKIQPAKLEDSAVYLCASSPSGFNTEAFFGQGTRLTVV.

The genes are TRBV5-4 and TRBJ1-3; 7 bases line up with TRBD1. The germline gives CDR1 SGHNT, CDR2 YYREEE (reference sequence). The CDR3 is 15 residues long. V gave up 4 bases and J gave up 2 bases; unmatched junction bases: 6. The chain's CDR3 is CASSPGTEPGNTIYF. The CDR3 DNA reads as TGTGCCAGCAGCCCTGGGACAGAGCCTGGAAACACCATATATTTT.